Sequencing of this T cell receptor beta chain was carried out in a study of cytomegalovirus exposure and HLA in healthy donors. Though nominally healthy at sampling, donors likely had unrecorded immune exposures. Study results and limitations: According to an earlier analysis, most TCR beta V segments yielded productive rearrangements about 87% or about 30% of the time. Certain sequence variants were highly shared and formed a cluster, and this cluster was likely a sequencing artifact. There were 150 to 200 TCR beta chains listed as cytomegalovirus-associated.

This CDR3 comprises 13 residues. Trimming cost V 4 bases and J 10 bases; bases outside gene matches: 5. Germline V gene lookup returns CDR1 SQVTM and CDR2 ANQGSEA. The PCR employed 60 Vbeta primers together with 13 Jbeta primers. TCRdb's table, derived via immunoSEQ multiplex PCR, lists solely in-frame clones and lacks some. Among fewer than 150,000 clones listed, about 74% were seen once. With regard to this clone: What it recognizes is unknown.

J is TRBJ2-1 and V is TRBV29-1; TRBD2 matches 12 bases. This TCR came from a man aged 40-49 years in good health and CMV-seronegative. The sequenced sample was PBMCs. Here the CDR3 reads CSVGLAGDGEQFF. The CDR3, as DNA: TGCAGCGTTGGACTAGCGGGAGACGGGGAGCAGTTCTTC.